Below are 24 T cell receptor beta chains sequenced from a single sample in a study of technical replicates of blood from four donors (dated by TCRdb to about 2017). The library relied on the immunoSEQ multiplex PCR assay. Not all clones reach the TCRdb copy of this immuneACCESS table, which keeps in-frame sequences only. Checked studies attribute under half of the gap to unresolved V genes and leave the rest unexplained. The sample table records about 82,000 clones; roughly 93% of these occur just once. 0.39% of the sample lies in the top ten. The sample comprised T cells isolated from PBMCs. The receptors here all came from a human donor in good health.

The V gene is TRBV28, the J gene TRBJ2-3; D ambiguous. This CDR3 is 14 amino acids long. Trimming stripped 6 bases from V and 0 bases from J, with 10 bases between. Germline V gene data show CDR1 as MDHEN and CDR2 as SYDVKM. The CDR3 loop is CASSPTESTDTQYF. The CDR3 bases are TGTGCCAGCAGCCCGACGGAGAGCACAGATACGCAGTATTTT.

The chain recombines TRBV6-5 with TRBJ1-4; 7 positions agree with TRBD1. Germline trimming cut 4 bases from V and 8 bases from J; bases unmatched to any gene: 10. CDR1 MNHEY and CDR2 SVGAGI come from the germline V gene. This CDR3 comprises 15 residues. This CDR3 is CASSSPRGIGEKLFF. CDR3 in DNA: TGTGCCAGCAGTTCTCCCAGGGGGATTGGAGAAAAACTGTTTTTT.

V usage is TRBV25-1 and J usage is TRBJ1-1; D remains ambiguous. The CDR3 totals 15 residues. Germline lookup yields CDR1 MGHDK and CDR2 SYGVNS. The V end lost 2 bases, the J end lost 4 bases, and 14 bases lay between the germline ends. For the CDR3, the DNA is TGTGCCAGCAGTGAAGCCGGGTCCGTAGTCACTGAAGCTTTCTTT. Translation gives CASSEAGSVVTEAFF.

CDR3 amino acids: CASSLGRWEKLFF. In DNA, the CDR3 is TGTGCCAGCAGTTTGGGGCGGTGGGAAAAACTGTTTTTT. The J gene is TRBJ1-4, the V gene TRBV27; D is perhaps TRBD1 (5 bases). The CDR3 length is 13 residues. Per the germline V gene, CDR1 is MNHEY and CDR2 is SMNVEV (reference sequence). Trimming pared 3 bases from V and 8 bases from J, leaving 10 bases between.

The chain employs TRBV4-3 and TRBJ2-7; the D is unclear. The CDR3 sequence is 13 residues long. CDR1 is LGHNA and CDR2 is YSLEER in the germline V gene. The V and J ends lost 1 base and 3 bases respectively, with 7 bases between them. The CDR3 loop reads CASSQGLNYEQYF. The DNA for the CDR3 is TGCGCCAGCAGCCAAGGCCTAAACTACGAGCAGTACTTC.

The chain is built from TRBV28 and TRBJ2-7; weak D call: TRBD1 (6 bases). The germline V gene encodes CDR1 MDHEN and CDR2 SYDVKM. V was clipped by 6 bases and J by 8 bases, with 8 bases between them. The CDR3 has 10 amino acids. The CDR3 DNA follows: TGTGCCAGCAGCAGGGGTAAGCAGTACTTC. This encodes CASSRGKQYF.

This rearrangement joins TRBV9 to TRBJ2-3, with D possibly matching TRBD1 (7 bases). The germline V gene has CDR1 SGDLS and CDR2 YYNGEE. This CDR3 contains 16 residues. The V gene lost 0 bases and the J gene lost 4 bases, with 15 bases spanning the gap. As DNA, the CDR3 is TGTGCCAGCAGCGTAGAAGCAGGGGGGTGGGCAGATACGCAGTATTTT. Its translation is CASSVEAGGWADTQYF.

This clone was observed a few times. The CDR3 DNA is TGTGCCTGGAGTGTGGGGACAGGGAGCACTGAAGCTTTCTTT. It translates to CAWSVGTGSTEAFF. V is TRBV30 and J is TRBJ1-1; TRBD1 matches 9 bases. The CDR3 has 14 amino acids. CDR1 is GTSNPN and CDR2 is SVGIG in the germline V gene (reference sequence). Trimming removed 0 bases from V and 4 bases from J; junction bases left unmatched: 3.

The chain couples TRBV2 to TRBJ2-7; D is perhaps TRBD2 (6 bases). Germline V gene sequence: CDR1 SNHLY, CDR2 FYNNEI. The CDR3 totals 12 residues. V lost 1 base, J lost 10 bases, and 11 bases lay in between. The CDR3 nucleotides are TGTGCCAGCAGTGAAGGGGGCGGGGATCAGTACTTC. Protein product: CASSEGGGDQYF.

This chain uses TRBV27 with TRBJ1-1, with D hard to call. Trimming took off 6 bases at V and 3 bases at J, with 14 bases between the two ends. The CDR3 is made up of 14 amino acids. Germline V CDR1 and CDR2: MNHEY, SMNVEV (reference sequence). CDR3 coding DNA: TGTGCCAGCAGGATCAGTAATCGGGACACTGAAGCTTTCTTT. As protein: CASRISNRDTEAFF.

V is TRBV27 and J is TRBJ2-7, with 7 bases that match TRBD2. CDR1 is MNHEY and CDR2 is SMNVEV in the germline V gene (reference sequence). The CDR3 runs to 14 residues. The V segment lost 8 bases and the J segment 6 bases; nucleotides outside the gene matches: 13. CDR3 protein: CASREGGNGVEQYF. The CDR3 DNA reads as TGTGCCAGCCGCGAGGGAGGGAACGGGGTCGAGCAGTACTTC.

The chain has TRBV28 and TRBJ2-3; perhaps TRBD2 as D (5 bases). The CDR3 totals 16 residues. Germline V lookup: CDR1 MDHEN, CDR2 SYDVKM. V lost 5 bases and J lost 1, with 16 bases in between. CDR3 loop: CASSPSPNSGTDTQYF. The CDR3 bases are TGTGCCAGCAGTCCCTCCCCTAATAGCGGCACAGATACGCAGTATTTT.

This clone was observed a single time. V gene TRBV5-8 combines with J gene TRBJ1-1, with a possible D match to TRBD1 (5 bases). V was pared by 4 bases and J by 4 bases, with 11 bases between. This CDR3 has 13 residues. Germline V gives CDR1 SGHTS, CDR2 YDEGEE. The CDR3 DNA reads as TGTGCCAGCAGCGTCAGGGTGGGCACTGAAGCTTTCTTT. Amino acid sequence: CASSVRVGTEAFF.

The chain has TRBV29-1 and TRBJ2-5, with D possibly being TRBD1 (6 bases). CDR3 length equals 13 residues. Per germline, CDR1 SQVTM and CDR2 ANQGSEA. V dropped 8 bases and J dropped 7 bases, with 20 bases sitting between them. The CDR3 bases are TGCAGCCTCCCATCTAAGGGGGACGGGACCCAGTACTTC. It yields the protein CSLPSKGDGTQYF.

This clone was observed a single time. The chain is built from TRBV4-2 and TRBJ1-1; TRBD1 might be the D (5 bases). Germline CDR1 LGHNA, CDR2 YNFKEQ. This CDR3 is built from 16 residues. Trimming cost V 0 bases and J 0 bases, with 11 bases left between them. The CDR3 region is CASSQEYRTMNTEAFF. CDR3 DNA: TGTGCCAGCAGCCAAGAATATCGGACAATGAACACTGAAGCTTTCTTT.

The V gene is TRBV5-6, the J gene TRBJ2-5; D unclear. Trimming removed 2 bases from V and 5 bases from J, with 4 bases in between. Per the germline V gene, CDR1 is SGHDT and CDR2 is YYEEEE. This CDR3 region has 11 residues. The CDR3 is CASSFGETQYF. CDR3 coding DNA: TGTGCCAGCAGCTTCGGGGAGACCCAGTACTTC.

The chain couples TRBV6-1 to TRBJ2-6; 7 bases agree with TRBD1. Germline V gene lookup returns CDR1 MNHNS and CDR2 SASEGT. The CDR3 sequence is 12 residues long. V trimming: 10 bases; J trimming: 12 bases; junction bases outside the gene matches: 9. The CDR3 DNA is TGTGCCATAGGACAGGATCGGGCCGTCCTGACTTTC. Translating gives CAIGQDRAVLTF.

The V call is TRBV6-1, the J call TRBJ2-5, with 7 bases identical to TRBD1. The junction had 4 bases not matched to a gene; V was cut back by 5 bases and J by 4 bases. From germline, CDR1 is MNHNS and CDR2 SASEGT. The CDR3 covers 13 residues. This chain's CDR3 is CASSWTGGETQYF. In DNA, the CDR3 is TGTGCCAGCAGTTGGACAGGCGGAGAGACCCAGTACTTC.

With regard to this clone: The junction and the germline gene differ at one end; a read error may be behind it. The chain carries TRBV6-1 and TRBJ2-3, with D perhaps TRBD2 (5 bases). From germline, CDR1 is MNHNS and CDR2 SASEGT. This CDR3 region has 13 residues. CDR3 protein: CASSESGSLPVNF. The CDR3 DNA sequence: TGTGCCAGCAGTGAAAGTGGGAGTCTACCTGTGAATTTT.

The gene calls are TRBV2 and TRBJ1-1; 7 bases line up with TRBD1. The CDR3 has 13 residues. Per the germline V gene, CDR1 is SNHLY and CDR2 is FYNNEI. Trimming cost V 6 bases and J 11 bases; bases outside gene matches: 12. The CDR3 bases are TGTGCCAGCAGCGCACTGACAGGGATTGAGGCTTTCTTT. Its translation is CASSALTGIEAFF.

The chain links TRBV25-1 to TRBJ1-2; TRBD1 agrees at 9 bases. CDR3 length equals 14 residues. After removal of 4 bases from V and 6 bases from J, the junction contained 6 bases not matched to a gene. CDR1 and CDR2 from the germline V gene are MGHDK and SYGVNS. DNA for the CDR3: TGTGCCAGCAGTGGGGGGACAGGGAGGAATGGCTACACCTTC. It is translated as CASSGGTGRNGYTF.

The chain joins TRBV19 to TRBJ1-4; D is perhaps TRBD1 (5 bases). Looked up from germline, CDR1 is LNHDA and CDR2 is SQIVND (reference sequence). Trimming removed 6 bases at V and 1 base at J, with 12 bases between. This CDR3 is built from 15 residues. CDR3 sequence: CASRLTGGTNEKLFF. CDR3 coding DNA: TGTGCCAGTAGACTGACCGGGGGAACTAATGAAAAACTGTTTTTT.

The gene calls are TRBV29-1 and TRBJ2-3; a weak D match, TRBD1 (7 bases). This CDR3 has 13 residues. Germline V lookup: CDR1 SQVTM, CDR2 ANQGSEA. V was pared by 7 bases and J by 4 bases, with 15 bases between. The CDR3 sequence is CSGNRGGADTQYF. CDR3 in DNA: TGCAGCGGCAACAGGGGAGGCGCAGATACGCAGTATTTT.

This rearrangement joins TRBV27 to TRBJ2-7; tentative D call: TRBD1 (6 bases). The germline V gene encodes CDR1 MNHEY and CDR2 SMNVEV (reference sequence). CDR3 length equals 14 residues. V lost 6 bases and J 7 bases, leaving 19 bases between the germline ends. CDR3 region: CASSDGQTEEEQYF. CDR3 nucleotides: TGTGCCAGCAGCGATGGACAGACCGAGGAGGAGCAGTACTTC.